The TCR beta chain under discussion was sequenced for a study of CD8+CD57+ T cells in acquired aplastic anemia. The TCR beta profiling, which covered VDJ combination and CDR3 sequence, was carried out using genomic DNA as the template. One entry per CDR3 protein, called by TCRdb with MiXCR from the reads. The sample yields around 230,000 distinct CDR3 sequences, 61% seen once. Germline trimming cut 6 bases from V and 1 base from J; bases unmatched to any gene: 6. CDR1 and CDR2 from the germline V gene are LNHNV and YYDKDF (reference sequence). CDR3 size: 14 residues. The sample taken for sequencing was sorted CD4+, CD8+, or CD8+CD57+ T cells (not recorded which) from PBMCs. The sequence was collected from a human donor in good health. The chain uses TRBV15 and TRBJ2-7; 7 positions agree with TRBD1. The CDR3 DNA sequence: TGTGCCACCAGTGACGGACAGGAGTCCTACGAGCAGTACTTC. Translated: CATSDGQESYEQYF.